The table lists the clone carrying this T cell receptor beta chain with many counts. This entry belongs to a study of T-cell reconstitution after alpha-beta-depleted transplantation in children. The V gene's germline CDR1 is DFQATT and CDR2 SNEGSKA (reference sequence). CDR3 length equals 12 residues. J lost 10 bases, V lost 5 bases, and 5 bases had no gene match. Preparation of the TCRbeta library involved a method that used unique molecular identifiers. In TCRdb, the PCR reads were re-called with MiXCR into one record per CDR3 protein. Found here are about 640,000 distinct CDR3 sequences, 16% of them singletons; the top ten hold under 1.2%.

V and J are TRBV20-1 and TRBJ2-1; 10 bases align to TRBD2. The sequenced sample was PBMCs from the stem cell graft donor, obtained from the stem cell graft. This TCR derives from a human donor who donated a stem cell graft to a child with acute myeloid leukemia. The CDR3 region is CSALAGGGEQFF. The CDR3, as DNA: TGCAGTGCTTTAGCGGGGGGCGGAGAGCAGTTCTTC.